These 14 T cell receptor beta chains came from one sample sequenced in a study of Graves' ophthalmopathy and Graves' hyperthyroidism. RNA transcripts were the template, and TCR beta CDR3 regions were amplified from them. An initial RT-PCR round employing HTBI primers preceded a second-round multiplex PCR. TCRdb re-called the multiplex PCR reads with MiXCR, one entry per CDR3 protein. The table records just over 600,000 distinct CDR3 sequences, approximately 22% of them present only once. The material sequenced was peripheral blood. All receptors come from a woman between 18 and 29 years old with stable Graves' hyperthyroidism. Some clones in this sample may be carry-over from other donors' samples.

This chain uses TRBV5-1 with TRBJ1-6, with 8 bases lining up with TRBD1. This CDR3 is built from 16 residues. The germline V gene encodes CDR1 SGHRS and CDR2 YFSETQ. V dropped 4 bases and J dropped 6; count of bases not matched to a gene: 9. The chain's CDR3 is CASSVPGTGLNSPLHF. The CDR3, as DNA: TGCGCCAGCAGCGTACCCGGGACAGGACTTAATTCACCCCTCCACTTT. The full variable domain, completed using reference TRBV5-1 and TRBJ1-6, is KAGVTQTPRYLIKTRGQQVTLSCSPISGHRSVSWYQQTPGQGLQFLFEYFSETQRNKGNFPGRFSGRQFSNSRSEMNVSTLELGDSALYLCASSVPGTGLNSPLHFGNGTRLTVT.

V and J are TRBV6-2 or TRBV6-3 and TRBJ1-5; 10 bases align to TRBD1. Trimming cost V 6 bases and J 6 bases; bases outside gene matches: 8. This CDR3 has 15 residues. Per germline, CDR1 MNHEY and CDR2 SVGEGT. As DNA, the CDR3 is TGTGCCAGCAGCGTCCGAAGACAGGGGGCTCAGCCCCAGCATTTT. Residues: CASSVRRQGAQPQHF.

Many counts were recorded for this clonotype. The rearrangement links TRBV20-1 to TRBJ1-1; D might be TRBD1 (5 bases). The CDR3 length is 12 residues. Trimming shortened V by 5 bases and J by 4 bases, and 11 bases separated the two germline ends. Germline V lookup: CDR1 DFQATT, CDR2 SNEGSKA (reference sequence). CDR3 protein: CSASLGGTEAFF. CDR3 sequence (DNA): TGCAGTGCTTCACTGGGGGGCACTGAAGCTTTCTTT.

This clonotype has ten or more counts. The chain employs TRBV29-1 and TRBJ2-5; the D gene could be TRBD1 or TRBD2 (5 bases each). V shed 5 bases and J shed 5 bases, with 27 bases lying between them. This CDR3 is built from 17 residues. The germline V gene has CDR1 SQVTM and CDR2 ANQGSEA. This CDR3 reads CSVLPSPVPGREETQYF. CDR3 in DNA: TGCAGCGTTCTCCCCAGTCCCGTTCCAGGGAGAGAGGAGACCCAGTACTTC.

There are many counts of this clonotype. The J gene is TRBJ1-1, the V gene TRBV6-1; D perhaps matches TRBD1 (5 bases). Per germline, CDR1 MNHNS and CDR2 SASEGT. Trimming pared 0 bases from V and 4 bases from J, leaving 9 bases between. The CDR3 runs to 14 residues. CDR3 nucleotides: TGTGCCAGCAGTGAAGCTCAGGGTATCACTGAAGCTTTCTTT. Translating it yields CASSEAQGITEAFF.

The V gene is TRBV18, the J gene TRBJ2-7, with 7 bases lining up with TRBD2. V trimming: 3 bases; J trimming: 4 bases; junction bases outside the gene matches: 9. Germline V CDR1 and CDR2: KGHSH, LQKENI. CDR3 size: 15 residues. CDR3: CASSPGRGEIYEQYF. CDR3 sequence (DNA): TGTGCCAGCTCACCGGGACGGGGGGAAATTTACGAGCAGTACTTC.

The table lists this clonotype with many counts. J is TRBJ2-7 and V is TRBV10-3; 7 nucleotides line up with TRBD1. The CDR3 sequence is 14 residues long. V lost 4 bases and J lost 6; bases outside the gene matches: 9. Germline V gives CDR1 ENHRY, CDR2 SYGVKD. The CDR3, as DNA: TGTGCCATCAGTGGGGACAGCCGACTCTCCGAGCAGTACTTC. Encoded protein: CAISGDSRLSEQYF.

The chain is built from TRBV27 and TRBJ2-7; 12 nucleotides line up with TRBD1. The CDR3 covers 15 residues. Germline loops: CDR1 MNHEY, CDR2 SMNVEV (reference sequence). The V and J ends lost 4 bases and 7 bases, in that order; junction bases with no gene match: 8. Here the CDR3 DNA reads TGTGCCAGCAGTTCCCGGGACAGGGGGCGCCGGGAGCAGTACTTC. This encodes CASSSRDRGRREQYF.

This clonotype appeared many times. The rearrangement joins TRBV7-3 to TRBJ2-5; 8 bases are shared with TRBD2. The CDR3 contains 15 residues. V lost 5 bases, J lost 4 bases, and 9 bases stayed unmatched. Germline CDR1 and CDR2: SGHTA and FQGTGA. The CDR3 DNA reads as TGTGCCAGCAGCCCCACAGCGGGAGCAGCAGAGACCCAGTACTTC. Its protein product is CASSPTAGAAETQYF. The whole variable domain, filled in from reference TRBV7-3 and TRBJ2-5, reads GAGVSQTPSNKVTEKGKYVELRCDPISGHTALYWYRQSLGQGPEFLIYFQGTGAADDSGLPNDRFFAVRPEGSVSTLKIQRTERGDSAVYLCASSPTAGAAETQYFGPGTRLLVL.

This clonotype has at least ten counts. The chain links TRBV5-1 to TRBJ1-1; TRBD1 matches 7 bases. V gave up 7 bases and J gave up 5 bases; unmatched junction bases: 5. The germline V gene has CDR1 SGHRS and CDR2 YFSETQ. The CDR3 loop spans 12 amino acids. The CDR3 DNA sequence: TGCGCCAGCGGAACAGGGGTGACTGAAGCTTTCTTT. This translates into CASGTGVTEAFF. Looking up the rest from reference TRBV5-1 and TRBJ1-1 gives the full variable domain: KAGVTQTPRYLIKTRGQQVTLSCSPISGHRSVSWYQQTPGQGLQFLFEYFSETQRNKGNFPGRFSGRQFSNSRSEMNVSTLELGDSALYLCASGTGVTEAFFGQGTRLTVV.

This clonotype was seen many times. The CDR3, as DNA: TGTGCCATCAGTGAGACAGGGGGTCAAGAGACCCAGTACTTC. It codes for CAISETGGQETQYF. This chain connects TRBV10-3 to TRBJ2-5; 8 bases are a match to TRBD1. The J segment lost 2 bases and the V segment lost 2 bases, leaving 1 base of the junction unmatched. Germline values: CDR1 ENHRY, CDR2 SYGVKD. This CDR3 spans 14 amino acids.

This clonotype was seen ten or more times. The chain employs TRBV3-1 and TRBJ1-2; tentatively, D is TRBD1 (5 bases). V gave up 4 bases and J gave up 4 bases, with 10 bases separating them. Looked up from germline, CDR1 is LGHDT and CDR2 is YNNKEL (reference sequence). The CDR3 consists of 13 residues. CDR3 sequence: CASSPDSFYGYTF. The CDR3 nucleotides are TGTGCCAGCAGCCCAGACAGTTTCTATGGCTACACCTTC.

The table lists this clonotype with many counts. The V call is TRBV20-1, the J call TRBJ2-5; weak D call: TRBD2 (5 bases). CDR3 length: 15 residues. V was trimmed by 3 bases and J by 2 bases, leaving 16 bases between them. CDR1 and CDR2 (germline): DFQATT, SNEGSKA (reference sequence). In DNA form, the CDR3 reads TGCAGTGCTAGTTCGACACAGCGGCTTCAAGAGACCCAGTACTTC. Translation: CSASSTQRLQETQYF.

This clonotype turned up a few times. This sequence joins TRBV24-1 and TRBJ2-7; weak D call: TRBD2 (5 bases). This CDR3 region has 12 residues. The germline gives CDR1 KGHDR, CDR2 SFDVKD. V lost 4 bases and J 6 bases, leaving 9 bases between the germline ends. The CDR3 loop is CATSELRAEQYF. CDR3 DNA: TGTGCCACCAGTGAATTGAGGGCCGAGCAGTACTTC.